This TCR beta chain was recovered during a study of blood T cell repertoires in COVID-19. Between the trimmed V and J ends, which lost 1 base and 3 bases, there was a span of 9 bases. Germline V lookup: CDR1 MDHEN, CDR2 SYDVKM. There are 14 residues in the CDR3. The method was immunoSEQ multiplex PCR; TCRdb's version includes in-frame clones alone and lacks a portion of them. This sample has roughly 500,000 clones, with 88% found just once. The J gene is TRBJ1-2, the V gene TRBV28; weak D call: TRBD1 (5 bases). The sample taken for sequencing was PBMCs or T cells enriched from blood (not recorded which). This receptor was obtained from a woman in her thirties or forties who had recovered from COVID-19. The CDR3 sequence: CASSLLQGDYGYTF. The CDR3 nucleotides are TGTGCCAGCAGTTTATTGCAGGGCGACTATGGCTACACCTTC.